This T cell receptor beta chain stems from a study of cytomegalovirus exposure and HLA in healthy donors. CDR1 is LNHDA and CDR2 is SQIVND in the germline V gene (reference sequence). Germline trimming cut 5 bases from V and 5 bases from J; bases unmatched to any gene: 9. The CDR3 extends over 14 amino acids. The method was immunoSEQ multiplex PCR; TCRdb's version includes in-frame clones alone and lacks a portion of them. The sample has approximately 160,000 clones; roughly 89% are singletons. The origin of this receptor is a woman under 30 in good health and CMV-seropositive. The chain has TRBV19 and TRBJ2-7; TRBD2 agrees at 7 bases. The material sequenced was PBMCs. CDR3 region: CASSAWEGPNEQYF. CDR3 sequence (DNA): TGTGCCAGTAGTGCTTGGGAGGGCCCAAACGAGCAGTACTTC.